This TCR beta chain was sequenced for a study of T cells in Graves' hyperthyroidism and ophthalmopathy. General observations from the study: The majority of expanded thyroid clonotypes above 0.001 also appeared in blood. Researchers report that a 13 V-J model separated ophthalmopathy from stable hyperthyroidism. Ophthalmopathy onset followed model prediction by a median around 6.6 months.

CDR1 is LNHDA and CDR2 is SQIVND in the germline V gene (reference sequence). This CDR3 is built from 15 residues. V gave up 10 bases and J gave up 9 bases; unmatched junction bases: 13. RNA transcripts served as the template for amplifying TCR beta CDR3 regions. The TCR CDR3 was amplified in a first-round RT-PCR using the HTBI primer set. Via MiXCR, TCRdb re-called the multiplex PCR reads, giving one row per CDR3 protein. The repertoire holds 300,000 or so distinct CDR3 sequences, with approximately 15% as singletons. As for this clonotype: Its antigen is currently unknown.

Sequenced input: blood. This rearrangement joins TRBV19 to TRBJ2-1; 12 nucleotides match TRBD2. The source is a woman aged 60-70 years with Graves' ophthalmopathy. The CDR3 region has the DNA TGTGCCACCCACAGGGGGACGGGACTAGCGGGTGAGCAGTTCTTC. Translating it yields CATHRGTGLAGEQFF.